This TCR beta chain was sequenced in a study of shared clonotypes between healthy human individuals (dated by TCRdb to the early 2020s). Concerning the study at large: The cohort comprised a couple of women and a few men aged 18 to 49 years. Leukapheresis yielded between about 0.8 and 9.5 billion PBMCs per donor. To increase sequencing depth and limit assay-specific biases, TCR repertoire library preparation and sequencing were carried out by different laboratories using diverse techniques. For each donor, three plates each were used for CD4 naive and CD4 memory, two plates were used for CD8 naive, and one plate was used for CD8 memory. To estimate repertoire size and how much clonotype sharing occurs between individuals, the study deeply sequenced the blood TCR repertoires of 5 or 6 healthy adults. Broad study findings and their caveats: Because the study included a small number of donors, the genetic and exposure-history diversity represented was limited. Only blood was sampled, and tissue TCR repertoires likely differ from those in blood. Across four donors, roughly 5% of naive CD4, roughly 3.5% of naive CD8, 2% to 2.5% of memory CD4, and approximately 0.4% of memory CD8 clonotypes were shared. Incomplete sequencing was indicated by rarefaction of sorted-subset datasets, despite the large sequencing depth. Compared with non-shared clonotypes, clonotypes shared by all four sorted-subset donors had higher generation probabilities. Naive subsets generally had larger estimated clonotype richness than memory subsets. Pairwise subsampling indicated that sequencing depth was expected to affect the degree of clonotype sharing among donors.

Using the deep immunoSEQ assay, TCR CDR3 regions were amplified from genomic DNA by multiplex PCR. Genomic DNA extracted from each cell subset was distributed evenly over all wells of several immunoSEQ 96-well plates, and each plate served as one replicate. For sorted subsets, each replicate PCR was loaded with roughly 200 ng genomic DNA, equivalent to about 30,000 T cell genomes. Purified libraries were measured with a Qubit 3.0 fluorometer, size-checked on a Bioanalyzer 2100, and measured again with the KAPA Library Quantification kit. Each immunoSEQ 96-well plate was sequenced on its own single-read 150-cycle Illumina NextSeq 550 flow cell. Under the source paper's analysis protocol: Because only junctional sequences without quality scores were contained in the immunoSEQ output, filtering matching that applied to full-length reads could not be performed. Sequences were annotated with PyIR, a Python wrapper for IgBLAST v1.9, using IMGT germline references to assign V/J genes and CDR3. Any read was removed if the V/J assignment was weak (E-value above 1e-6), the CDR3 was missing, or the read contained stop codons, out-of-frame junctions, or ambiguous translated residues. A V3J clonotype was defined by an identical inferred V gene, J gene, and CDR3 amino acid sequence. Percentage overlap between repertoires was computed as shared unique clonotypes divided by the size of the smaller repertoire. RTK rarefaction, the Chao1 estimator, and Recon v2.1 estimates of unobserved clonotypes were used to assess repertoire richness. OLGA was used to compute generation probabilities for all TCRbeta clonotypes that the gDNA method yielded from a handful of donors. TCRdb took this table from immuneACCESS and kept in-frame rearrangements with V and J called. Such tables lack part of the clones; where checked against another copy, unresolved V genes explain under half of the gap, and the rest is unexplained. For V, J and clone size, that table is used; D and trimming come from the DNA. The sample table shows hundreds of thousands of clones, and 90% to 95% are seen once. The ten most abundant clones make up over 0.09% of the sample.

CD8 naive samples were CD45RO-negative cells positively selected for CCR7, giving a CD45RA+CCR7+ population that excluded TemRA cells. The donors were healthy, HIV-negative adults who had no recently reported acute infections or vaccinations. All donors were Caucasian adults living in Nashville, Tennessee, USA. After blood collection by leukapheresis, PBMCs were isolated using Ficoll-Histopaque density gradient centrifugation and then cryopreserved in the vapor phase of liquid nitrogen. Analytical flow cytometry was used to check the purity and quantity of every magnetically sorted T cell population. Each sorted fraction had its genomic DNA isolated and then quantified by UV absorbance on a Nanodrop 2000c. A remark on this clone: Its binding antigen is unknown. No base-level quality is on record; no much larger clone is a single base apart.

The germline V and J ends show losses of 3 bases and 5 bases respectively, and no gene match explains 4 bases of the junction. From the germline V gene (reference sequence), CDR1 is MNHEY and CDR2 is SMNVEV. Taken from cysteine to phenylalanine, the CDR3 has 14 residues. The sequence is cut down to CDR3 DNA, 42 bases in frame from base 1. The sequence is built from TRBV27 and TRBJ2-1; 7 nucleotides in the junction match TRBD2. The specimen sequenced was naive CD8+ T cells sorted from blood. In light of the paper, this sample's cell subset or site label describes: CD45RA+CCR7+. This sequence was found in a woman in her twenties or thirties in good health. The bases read TGTGCCAGCAGTTTTGGGACTACCGACAATGAGCAGTTCTTC. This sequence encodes CASSFGTTDNEQFF.